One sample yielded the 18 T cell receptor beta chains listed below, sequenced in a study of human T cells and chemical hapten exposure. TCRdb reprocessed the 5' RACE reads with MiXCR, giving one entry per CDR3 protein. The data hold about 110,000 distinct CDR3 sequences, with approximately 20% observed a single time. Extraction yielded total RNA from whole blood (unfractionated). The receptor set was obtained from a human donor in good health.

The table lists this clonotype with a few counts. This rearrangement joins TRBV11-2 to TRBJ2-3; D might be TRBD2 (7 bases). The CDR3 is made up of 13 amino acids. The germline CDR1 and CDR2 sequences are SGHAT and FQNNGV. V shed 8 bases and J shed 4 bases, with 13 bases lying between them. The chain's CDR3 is CASGRGGADTQYF. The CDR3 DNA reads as TGTGCCAGCGGAAGAGGGGGGGCAGATACGCAGTATTTT. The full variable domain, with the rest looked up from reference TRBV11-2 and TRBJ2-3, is EAGVAQSPRYKIIEKRQSVAFWCNPISGHATLYWYQQILGQGPKLLIQFQNNGVVDDSQLPKDRFSAERLKGVDSTLKIQPAKLEDSAVYLCASGRGGADTQYFGPGTRLTVL.

CDR3 nucleotides: TGTGCCAGCAGCTACCGGGACAGGGAGACCGGGGAGCTGTTTTTT. Residues: CASSYRDRETGELFF. The chain combines TRBV7-9 with TRBJ2-2; 9 bases agree with TRBD1. Germline CDR1 reads SEHNR; CDR2 reads FQNEAQ (reference sequence). The ends lost 4 bases at V and 5 bases at J; junction bases unmatched: 5. The CDR3 extends over 15 amino acids.

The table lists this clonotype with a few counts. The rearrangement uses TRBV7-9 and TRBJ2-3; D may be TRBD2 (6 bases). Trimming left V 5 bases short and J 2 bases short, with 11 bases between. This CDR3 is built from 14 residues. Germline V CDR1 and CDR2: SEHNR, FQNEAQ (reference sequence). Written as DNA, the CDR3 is TGTGCCAGCAGCGGGGGGACTTACACAGATACGCAGTATTTT. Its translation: CASSGGTYTDTQYF.

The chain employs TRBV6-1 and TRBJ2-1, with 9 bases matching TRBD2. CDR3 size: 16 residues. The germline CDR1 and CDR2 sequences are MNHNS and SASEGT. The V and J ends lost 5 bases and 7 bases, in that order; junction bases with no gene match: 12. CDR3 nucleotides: TGTGCCAGCAGTACACACACCGGGACTAGCTTAAATGAGCAGTTCTTC. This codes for CASSTHTGTSLNEQFF.

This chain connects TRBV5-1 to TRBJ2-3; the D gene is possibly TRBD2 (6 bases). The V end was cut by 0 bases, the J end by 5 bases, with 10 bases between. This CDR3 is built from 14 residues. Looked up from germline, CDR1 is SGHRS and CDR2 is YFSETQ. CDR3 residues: CASSLEVGGDTQYF. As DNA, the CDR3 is TGCGCCAGCAGCTTGGAGGTGGGAGGAGATACGCAGTATTTT.

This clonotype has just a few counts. The CDR3 loop is CASSSVGTGMNQPQHF. The CDR3 bases are TGTGCCAGCAGTTCAGTTGGGACAGGGATGAATCAGCCCCAGCATTTT. The chain links TRBV28 to TRBJ1-5; 9 bases are shared with TRBD1. V dropped 4 bases and J dropped 4; count of bases not matched to a gene: 8. This CDR3 spans 16 amino acids. Germline CDR1 reads MDHEN; CDR2 reads SYDVKM. Full variable domain (outside the CDR3, taken from reference TRBV28 and TRBJ1-5): DVKVTQSSRYLVKRTGEKVFLECVQDMDHENMFWYRQDPGLGLRLIYFSYDVKMKEKGDIPEGYSVSREKKERFSLILESASTNQTSMYLCASSSVGTGMNQPQHFGDGTRLSIL.

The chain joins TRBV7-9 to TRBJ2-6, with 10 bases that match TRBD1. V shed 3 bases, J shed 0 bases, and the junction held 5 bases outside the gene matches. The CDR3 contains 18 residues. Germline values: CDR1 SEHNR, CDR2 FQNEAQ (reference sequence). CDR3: CASSLGWDRGSGANVLTF. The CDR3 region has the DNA TGTGCCAGCAGCTTGGGCTGGGACAGGGGCTCTGGGGCCAACGTCCTGACTTTC.

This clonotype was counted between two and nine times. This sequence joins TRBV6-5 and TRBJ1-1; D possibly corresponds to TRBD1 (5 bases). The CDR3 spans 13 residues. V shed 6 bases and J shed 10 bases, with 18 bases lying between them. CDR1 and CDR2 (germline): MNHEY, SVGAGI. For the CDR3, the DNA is TGTGCCAGCAGGGGGGGGTCAAGCCAGAGAGCTTTCTTT. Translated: CASRGGSSQRAFF.

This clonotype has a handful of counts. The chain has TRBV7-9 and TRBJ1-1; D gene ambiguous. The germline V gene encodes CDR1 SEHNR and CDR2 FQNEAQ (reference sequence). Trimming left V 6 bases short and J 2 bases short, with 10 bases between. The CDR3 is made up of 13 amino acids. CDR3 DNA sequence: TGTGCCAGCAGGTCAACAGCTAACACTGAAGCTTTCTTT. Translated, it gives CASRSTANTEAFF.

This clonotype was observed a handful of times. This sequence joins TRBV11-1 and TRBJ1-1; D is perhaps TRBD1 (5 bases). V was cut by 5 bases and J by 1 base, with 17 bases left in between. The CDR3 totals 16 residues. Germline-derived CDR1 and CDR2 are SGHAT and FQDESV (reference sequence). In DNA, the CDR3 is TGTGCCAGCAGCCCACGACCGATCACAGGGAACACTGAAGCTTTCTTT. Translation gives CASSPRPITGNTEAFF. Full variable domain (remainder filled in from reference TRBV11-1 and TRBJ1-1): EAEVAQSPRYKITEKSQAVAFWCDPISGHATLYWYRQILGQGPELLVQFQDESVVDDSQLPKDRFSAERLKGVDSTLKIQPAELGDSAMYLCASSPRPITGNTEAFFGQGTRLTVV.

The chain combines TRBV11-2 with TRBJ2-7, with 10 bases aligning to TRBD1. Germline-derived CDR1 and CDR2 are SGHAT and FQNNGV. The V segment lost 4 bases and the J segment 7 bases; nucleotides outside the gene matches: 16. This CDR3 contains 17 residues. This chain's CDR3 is CASSYQTGGYAGGEQYF. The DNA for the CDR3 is TGTGCCAGCAGCTACCAGACAGGGGGCTACGCTGGGGGAGAGCAGTACTTC.

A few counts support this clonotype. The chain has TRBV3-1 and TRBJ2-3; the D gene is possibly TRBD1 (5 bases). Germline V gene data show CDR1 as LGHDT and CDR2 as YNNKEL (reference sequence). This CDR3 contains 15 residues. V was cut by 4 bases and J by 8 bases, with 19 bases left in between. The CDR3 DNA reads TGTGCCAGCAGCCTTGAAGACGCCCTTAGGGGTACGCAGTATTTT. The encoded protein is CASSLEDALRGTQYF.

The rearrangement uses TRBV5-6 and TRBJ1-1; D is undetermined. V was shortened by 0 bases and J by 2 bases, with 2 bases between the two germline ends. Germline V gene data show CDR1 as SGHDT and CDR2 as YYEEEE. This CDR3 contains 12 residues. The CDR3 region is CASSLVNTEAFF. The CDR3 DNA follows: TGTGCCAGCAGCTTGGTTAACACTGAAGCTTTCTTT.

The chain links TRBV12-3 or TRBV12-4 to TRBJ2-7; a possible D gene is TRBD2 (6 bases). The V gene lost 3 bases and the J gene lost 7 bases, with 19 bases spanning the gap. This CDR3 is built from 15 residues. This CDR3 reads CASSFGGTPPGEQYF. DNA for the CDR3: TGTGCCAGCAGTTTTGGAGGGACTCCCCCGGGGGAGCAGTACTTC.

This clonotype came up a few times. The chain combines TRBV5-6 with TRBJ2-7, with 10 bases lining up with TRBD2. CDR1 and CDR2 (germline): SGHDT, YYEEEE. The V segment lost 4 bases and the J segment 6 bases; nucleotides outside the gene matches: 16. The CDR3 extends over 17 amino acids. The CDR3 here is CASSPRSLAGGPAEQYF. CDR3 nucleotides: TGTGCCAGCAGCCCCCGGTCTTTAGCGGGAGGACCTGCCGAGCAGTACTTC.

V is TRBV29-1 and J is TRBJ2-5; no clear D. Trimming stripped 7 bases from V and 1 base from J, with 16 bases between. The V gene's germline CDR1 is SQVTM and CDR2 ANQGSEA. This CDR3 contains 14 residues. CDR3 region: CSAKDTKSQETQYF. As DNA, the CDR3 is TGCAGCGCAAAAGACACAAAATCCCAAGAGACCCAGTACTTC.

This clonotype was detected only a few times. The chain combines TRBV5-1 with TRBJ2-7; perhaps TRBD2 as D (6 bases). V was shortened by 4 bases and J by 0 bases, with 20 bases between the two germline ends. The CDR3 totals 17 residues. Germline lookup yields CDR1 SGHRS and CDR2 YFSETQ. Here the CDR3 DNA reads TGCGCCAGCAGCCCTTTGGGAGGAGACTTAAGCTCCTACGAGCAGTACTTC. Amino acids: CASSPLGGDLSSYEQYF. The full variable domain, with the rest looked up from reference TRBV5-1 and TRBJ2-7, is KAGVTQTPRYLIKTRGQQVTLSCSPISGHRSVSWYQQTPGQGLQFLFEYFSETQRNKGNFPGRFSGRQFSNSRSEMNVSTLELGDSALYLCASSPLGGDLSSYEQYFGPGTRLTVT.

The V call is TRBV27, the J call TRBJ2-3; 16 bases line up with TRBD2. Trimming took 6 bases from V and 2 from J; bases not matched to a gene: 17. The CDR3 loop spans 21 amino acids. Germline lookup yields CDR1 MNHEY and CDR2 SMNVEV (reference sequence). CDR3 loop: CASSPPLRGLAGGLYTDTQYF. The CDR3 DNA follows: TGTGCCAGCAGCCCCCCCCTTAGGGGACTAGCGGGAGGGCTGTACACAGATACGCAGTATTTT.